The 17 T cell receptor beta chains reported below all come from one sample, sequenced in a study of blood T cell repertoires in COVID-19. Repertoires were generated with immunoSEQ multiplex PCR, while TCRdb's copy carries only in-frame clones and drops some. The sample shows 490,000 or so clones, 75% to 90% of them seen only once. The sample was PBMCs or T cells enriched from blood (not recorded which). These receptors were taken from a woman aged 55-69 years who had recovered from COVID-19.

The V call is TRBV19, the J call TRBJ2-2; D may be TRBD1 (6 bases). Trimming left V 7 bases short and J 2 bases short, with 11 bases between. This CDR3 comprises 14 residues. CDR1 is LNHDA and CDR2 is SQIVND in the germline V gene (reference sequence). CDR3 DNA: TGTGCCAGTACCCGACAGGCTAACACCGGGGAGCTGTTTTTT. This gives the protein CASTRQANTGELFF.

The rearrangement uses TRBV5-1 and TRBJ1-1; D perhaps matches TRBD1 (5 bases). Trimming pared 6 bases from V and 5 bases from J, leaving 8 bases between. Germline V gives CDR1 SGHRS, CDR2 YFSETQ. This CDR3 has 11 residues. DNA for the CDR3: TGCGCCAGCAAGGGGAAGACTGAAGCTTTCTTT. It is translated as CASKGKTEAFF.

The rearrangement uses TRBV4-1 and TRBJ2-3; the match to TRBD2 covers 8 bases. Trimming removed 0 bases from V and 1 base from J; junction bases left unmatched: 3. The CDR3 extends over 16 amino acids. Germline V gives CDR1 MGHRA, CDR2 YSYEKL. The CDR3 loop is CASSQEAGGGTDTQYF. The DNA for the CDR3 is TGCGCCAGCAGCCAAGAGGCGGGGGGCGGCACAGATACGCAGTATTTT.

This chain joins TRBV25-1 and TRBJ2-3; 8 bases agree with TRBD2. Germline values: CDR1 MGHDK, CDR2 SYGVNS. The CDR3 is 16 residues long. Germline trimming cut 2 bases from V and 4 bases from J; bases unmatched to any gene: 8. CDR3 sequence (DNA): TGTGCCAGCAGTGAAACCCCGGGGGGGCCGGCAGATACGCAGTATTTT. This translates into CASSETPGGPADTQYF.

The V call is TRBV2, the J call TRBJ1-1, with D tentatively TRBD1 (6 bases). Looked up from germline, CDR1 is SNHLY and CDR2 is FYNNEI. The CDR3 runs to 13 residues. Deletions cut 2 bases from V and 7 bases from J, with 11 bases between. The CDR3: CASSERVTGEAFF. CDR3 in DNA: TGTGCCAGCAGTGAACGGGTGACAGGTGAAGCTTTCTTT.

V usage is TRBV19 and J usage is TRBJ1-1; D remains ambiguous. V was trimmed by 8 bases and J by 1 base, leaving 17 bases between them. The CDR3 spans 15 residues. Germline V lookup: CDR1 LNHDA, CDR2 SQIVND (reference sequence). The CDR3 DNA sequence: TGTGCCAGTGGAGAGGGAGGGTTCTGGAACACTGAAGCTTTCTTT. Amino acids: CASGEGGFWNTEAFF.

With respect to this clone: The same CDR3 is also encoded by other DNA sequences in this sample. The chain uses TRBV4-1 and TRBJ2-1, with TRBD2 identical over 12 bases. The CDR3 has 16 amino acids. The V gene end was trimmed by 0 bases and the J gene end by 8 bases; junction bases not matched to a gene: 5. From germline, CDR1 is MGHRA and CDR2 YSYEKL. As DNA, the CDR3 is TGCGCCAGCAGCCAAGATCTAGCGGGGGGGAGAGATGAGCAGTTCTTC. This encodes CASSQDLAGGRDEQFF.

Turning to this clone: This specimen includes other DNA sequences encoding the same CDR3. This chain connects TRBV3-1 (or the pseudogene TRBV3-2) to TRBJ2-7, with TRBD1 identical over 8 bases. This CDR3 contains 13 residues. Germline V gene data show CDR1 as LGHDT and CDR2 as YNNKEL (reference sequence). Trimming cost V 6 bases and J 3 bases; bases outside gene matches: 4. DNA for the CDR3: TGTGCCAGCAGTCTCGGACAGGGCTACGAGCAGTACGTC. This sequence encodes CASSLGQGYEQYV.

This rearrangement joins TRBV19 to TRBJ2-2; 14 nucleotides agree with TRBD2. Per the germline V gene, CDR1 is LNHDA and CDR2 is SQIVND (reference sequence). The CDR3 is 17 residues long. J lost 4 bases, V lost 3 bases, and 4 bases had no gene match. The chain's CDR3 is CASSIGLAGGRTGELFF. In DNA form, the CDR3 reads TGTGCCAGTAGTATCGGACTAGCGGGGGGCCGCACCGGGGAGCTGTTTTTT.

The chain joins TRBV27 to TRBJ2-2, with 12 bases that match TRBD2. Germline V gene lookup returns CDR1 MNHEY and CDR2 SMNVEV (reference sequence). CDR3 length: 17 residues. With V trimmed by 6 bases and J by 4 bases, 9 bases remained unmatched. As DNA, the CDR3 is TGTGCCAGCAGGCGTCGGACTAGCGGGACTTTCACCGGGGAGCTGTTTTTT. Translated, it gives CASRRRTSGTFTGELFF.

The CDR3 spells CASTPSGSNQPQHF. CDR3 sequence (DNA): TGTGCCAGCACCCCTTCCGGGAGCAATCAGCCCCAGCATTTT. The chain is built from TRBV6-5 and TRBJ1-5; D uncertain. This CDR3 has 14 residues. Trimming removed 7 bases from V and 1 base from J, with 11 bases in between. Germline V CDR1 and CDR2: MNHEY, SVGAGI.

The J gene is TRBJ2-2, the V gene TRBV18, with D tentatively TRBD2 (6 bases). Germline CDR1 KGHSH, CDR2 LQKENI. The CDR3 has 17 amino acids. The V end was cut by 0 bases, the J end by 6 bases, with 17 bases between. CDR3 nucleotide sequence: TGTGCCAGCTCACCACCTCGGGGGTCGTCCGAGGCCGGGGAGCTGTTTTTT. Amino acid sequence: CASSPPRGSSEAGELFF.

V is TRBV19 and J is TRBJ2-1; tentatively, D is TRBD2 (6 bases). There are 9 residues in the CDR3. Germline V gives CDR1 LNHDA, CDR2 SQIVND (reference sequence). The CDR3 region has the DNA TGTAGCGGGCACAATGAGCAGTTCTTC. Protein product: CSGHNEQFF.

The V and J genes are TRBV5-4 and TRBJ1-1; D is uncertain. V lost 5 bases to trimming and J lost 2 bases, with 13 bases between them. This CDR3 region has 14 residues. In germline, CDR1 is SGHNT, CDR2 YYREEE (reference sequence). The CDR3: CASRMRVPNTEAFF. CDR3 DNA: TGTGCCAGCAGGATGAGGGTACCCAACACTGAAGCTTTCTTT.

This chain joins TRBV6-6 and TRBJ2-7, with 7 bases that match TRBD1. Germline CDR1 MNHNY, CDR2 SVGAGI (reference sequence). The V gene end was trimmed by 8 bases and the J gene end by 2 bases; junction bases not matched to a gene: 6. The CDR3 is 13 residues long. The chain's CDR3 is CASRFGQAYEQYF. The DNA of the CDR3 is TGTGCCAGCCGCTTCGGACAGGCCTACGAGCAGTACTTC.

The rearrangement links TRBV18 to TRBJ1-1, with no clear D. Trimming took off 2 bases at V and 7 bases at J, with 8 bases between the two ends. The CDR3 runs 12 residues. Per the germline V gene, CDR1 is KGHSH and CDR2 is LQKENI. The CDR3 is CASSPWAGEAFF. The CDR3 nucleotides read TGTGCCAGCTCACCATGGGCAGGTGAAGCTTTCTTT.

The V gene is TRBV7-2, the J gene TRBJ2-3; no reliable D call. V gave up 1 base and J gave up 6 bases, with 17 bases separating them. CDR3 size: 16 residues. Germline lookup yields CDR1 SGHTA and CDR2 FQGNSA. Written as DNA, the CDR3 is TGTGCCAGCAGCTTAGGTGTGTTCCCCCCACAGGATACGCAGTATTTT. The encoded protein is CASSLGVFPPQDTQYF.